This TCR beta chain appears in the sequencing data of a study of response to subunit inactivated influenza vaccine. The study, taken as a whole, reports: Only a handful of new T cells, the authors suggested, are recruited with each seasonal influenza vaccination.

MiXCR, applied by TCRdb to the RT-PCR reads, yields one record per CDR3 protein. Seen here are roughly 760,000 distinct CDR3 sequences, less than 25% observed once, and the top ten hold roughly a tenth. This clonotype was detected a few times. Its antigen is not known. Germline V CDR1 and CDR2: MNHEY, SMNVEV (reference sequence). The length of the CDR3 is 15 residues. V lost 5 bases and J lost 0; bases outside the gene matches: 7. The receptor was isolated from a man between 45 and 60 years old who received an inactivated influenza vaccine. Specimen: PBMCs from blood, collected around 5 days after vaccination. V gene TRBV27 combines with J gene TRBJ2-7; 7 bases align to TRBD1. The CDR3 region is CASSGRDSYSYEQYF. The DNA for the CDR3 is TGTGCCAGCAGTGGCCGGGACAGTTACTCCTACGAGCAGTACTTC.